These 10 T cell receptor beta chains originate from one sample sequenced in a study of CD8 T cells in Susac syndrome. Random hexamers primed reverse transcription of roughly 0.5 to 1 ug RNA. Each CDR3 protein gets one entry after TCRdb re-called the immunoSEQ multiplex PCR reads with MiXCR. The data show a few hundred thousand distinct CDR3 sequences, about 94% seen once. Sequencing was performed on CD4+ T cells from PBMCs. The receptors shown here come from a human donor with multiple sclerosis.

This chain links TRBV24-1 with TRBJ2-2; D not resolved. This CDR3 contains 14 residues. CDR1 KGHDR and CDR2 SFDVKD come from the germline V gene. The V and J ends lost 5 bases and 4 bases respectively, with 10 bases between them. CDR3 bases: TGTGCCACCAGTGGAACATTCCGCACCGGGGAGCTGTTTTTT. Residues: CATSGTFRTGELFF.

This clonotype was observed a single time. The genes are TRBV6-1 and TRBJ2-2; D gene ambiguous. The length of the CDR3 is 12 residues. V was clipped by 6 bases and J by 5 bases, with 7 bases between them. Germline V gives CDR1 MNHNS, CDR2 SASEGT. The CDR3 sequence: CASSWATGELFF. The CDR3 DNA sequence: TGTGCCAGCAGCTGGGCAACCGGGGAGCTGTTTTTT.

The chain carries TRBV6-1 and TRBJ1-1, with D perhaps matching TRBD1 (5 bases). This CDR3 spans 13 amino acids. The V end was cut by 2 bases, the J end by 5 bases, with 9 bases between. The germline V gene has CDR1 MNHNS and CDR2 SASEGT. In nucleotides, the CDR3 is TGTGCCAGCAGTGAACAGGGCGGAACTGAAGCTTTCTTT. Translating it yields CASSEQGGTEAFF.

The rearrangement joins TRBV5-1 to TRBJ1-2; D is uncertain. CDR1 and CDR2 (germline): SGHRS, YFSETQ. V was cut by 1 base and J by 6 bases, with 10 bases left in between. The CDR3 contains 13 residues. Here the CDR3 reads CASSLQASDGYTF. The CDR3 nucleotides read TGCGCCAGCAGCTTGCAGGCGTCCGATGGCTACACCTTC.

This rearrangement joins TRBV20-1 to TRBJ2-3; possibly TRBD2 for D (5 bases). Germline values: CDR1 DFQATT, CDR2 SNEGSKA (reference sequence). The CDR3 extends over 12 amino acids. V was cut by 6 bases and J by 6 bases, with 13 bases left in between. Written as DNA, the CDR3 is TGCAGTGCCGAGGGCCCGGCGGATACGCAGTATTTT. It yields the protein CSAEGPADTQYF.

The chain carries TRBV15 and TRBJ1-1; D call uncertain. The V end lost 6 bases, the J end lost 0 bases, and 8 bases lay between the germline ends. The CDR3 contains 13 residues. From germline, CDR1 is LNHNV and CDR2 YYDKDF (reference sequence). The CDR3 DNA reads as TGTGCCACCAGTTCGCACATGAACACTGAAGCTTTCTTT. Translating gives CATSSHMNTEAFF.

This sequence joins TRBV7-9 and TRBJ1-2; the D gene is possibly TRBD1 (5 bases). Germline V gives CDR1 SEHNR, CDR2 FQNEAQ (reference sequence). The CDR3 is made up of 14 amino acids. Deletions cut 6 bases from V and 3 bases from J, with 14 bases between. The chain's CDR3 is CASRTNQGDYGYTF. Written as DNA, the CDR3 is TGTGCCAGCAGGACAAACCAGGGTGACTATGGCTACACCTTC.

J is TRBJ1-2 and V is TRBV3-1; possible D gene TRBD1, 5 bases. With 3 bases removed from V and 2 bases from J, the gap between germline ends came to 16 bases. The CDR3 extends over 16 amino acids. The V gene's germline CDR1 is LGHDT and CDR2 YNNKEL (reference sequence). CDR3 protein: CASSQAGLSGNYGYTF. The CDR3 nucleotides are TGTGCCAGCAGCCAGGCGGGACTTTCGGGCAACTATGGCTACACCTTC.

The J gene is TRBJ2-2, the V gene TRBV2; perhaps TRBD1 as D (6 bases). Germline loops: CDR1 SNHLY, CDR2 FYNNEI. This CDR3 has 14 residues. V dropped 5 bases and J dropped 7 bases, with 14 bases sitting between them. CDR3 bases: TGTGCCAGCAGTCCGGACAGTTTTGACGGGGAGCTGTTTTTT. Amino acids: CASSPDSFDGELFF.

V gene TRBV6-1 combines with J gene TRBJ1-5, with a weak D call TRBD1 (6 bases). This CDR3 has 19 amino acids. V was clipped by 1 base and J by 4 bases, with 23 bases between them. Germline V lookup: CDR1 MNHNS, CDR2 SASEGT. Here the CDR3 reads CASSEGETGGMVLNQPQHF. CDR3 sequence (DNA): TGTGCCAGCAGTGAAGGGGAGACAGGCGGAATGGTACTGAATCAGCCCCAGCATTTT.